What follows are 32 T cell receptor beta chains derived from one specimen sequenced in a study of blood T cell repertoires in COVID-19. The data were produced by immunoSEQ multiplex PCR, yet TCRdb's version contains in-frame clones alone and is incomplete. The sample includes about 130,000 clones, around 89% of them seen just once. Material: peripheral blood. These receptors all stem from a man aged 55 to 70 with COVID-19, enrolled during active disease.

This chain links TRBV7-6 with TRBJ2-7, with 10 positions matching TRBD1. The germline CDR1 and CDR2 sequences are SGHVS and FNYEAQ. Losses at the gene ends were 5 bases for V and 4 bases for J; bases not matched to a gene: 8. The CDR3 is made up of 15 amino acids. The CDR3 region has the DNA TGTGCCAGCAGCCCCAGGGACAGGGGACGGTACGAGCAGTACTTC. This gives the protein CASSPRDRGRYEQYF.

The J gene is TRBJ2-7, the V gene TRBV6-5; 7 bases agree with TRBD1. The length of the CDR3 is 13 residues. The V gene's germline CDR1 is MNHEY and CDR2 SVGAGI. J was trimmed by 6 bases and V by 5 bases; bases with no gene match: 7. The CDR3 DNA follows: TGTGCCAGCAGTAACTACAGGGGCGCCGAGCAGTACTTC. Its translation is CASSNYRGAEQYF.

The chain has TRBV11-3 and TRBJ2-3, with TRBD2 matching over 12 bases. Losses at the gene ends were 5 bases for V and 4 bases for J; bases not matched to a gene: 4. The germline V gene has CDR1 SGHNT and CDR2 YENEEA. This CDR3 contains 15 residues. CDR3 residues: CASSRASGGADTQYF. In nucleotides, the CDR3 is TGTGCCAGCAGCCGGGCTAGCGGGGGGGCAGATACGCAGTATTTT.

A remark on this clone: The germline gene is not matched at one end of the junction; a read error may be the cause. The CDR3 DNA sequence: TGTGCCAGCTCCCCACAGGGGGCCCTCTACAATGAGCAGTTCTTC. Amino acid sequence: CASSPQGALYNEQFF. The V and J genes are TRBV18 and TRBJ2-1; 9 bases map to TRBD1. The CDR3 sequence is 15 residues long. Germline-derived CDR1 and CDR2 are KGHSH and LQKENI. The full variable domain, its missing parts supplied by reference TRBV18 and TRBJ2-1, is NAGVMQNPRHLVRRRGQEARLRCSPMKGHSHVYWYRQLPEEGLKFMVYLQKENIIDESGMPKERFSAEFPKEGPSILRIQQVVRGDSAAYFCASSPQGALYNEQFFGPGTRLTVL.

J is TRBJ1-1 and V is TRBV6-5; 10 bases match TRBD1. Germline V gives CDR1 MNHEY, CDR2 SVGAGI. The junction had 7 bases not matched to a gene; V was cut back by 7 bases and J by 5 bases. The CDR3 is made up of 14 amino acids. CDR3 protein: CASTPGQGNTEAFF. The CDR3 region has the DNA TGTGCCAGCACCCCGGGACAGGGGAATACTGAAGCTTTCTTT.

The V and J genes are TRBV6-1 and TRBJ1-1; 10 bases fit TRBD1. The CDR3 extends over 15 amino acids. V lost 3 bases and J lost 7; bases outside the gene matches: 8. The germline gives CDR1 MNHNS, CDR2 SASEGT. For the CDR3, the DNA is TGTGCCAGCAGTGACCGGACAGGGGGAGTAGGTGAAGCTTTCTTT. This gives the protein CASSDRTGGVGEAFF.

This sequence joins TRBV7-2 and TRBJ2-7; perhaps TRBD2 as D (7 bases). With 4 bases removed from V and 2 bases from J, the gap between germline ends came to 15 bases. The CDR3 has 15 amino acids. Germline CDR1 is SGHTA and CDR2 is FQGNSA. This chain's CDR3 is CASSSRGGYTYEQYF. The CDR3 coding sequence is TGTGCCAGCAGCTCTAGGGGGGGGTACACCTACGAGCAGTACTTC.

The chain has TRBV19 and TRBJ1-1, with D hard to call. Germline-derived CDR1 and CDR2 are LNHDA and SQIVND (reference sequence). The CDR3 is 15 residues long. Trimming stripped 8 bases from V and 3 bases from J, with 19 bases between. The CDR3 DNA follows: TGTGCCAGTTTCCCGGCAGCAGTACGGGACACTGAAGCTTTCTTT. The encoded protein is CASFPAAVRDTEAFF. The variable domain in full, completed from reference TRBV19 and TRBJ1-1, reads DGGITQSPKYLFRKEGQNVTLSCEQNLNHDAMYWYRQDPGQGLRLIYYSQIVNDFQKGDIAEGYSVSREKKESFPLTVTSAQKNPTAFYLCASFPAAVRDTEAFFGQGTRLTVV.

This clone was detected a few times. The CDR3 loop is CASSLLYNTGELFF. The CDR3 nucleotides read TGTGCCAGCAGCTTGCTATATAACACCGGGGAGCTGTTTTTT. The chain uses TRBV5-5 and TRBJ2-2, with D uncertain. Trimming stripped 1 base from V and 2 bases from J, with 6 bases between. This CDR3 has 14 residues. CDR1 is SGHKS and CDR2 is YYEKEE in the germline V gene (reference sequence).

This chain links TRBV19 with TRBJ2-5; 7 bases line up with TRBD2. V trimming: 3 bases; J trimming: 2 bases; junction bases outside the gene matches: 3. This CDR3 is 14 amino acids long. Germline loops: CDR1 LNHDA, CDR2 SQIVND (reference sequence). CDR3 loop: CASSIRGGQETQYF. For the CDR3, the DNA is TGTGCCAGTAGTATCCGCGGGGGACAAGAGACCCAGTACTTC. Complete variable domain (other parts from reference TRBV19 and TRBJ2-5): DGGITQSPKYLFRKEGQNVTLSCEQNLNHDAMYWYRQDPGQGLRLIYYSQIVNDFQKGDIAEGYSVSREKKESFPLTVTSAQKNPTAFYLCASSIRGGQETQYFGPGTRLLVL.

The V gene is TRBV29-1, the J gene TRBJ1-5; maybe TRBD1 (5 bases). Between the trimmed V and J ends, which lost 1 base and 6 bases, there was a span of 10 bases. Germline V lookup: CDR1 SQVTM, CDR2 ANQGSEA. The CDR3 contains 13 residues. CDR3 nucleotides: TGCAGCGTTGAAGCAGGGTTCGGTCAGCCCCAGCATTTT. It codes for CSVEAGFGQPQHF.

The sample holds one count of this clone. This chain uses TRBV23-1 with TRBJ1-2, with 8 bases lining up with TRBD1. TRBV23-1 qualifies as an ORF whose function is uncertain. The CDR3 has 15 amino acids. Trimming took 7 bases from V and 0 from J; bases not matched to a gene: 7. CDR3 in amino acids: CASTRTGLANYGYTF. DNA for the CDR3: TGCGCCAGCACCCGGACAGGGCTGGCTAACTATGGCTACACCTTC.

V and J are TRBV7-3 and TRBJ1-1, with D possibly matching TRBD1 (5 bases). Germline assignment: CDR1 SGHTA and CDR2 FQGTGA. This CDR3 is built from 13 residues. Trimming removed 4 bases at V and 1 base at J, with 7 bases between. CDR3 in DNA: TGTGCCAGCAGCTCCGACAGGAACACTGAAGCTTTCTTT. As protein: CASSSDRNTEAFF.

The chain links TRBV30 to TRBJ2-3, with TRBD1 matching 9 bases. V was clipped by 4 bases and J by 0 bases; unmatched bases: 2. The CDR3 sequence is 14 residues long. Germline V gene sequence: CDR1 GTSNPN, CDR2 SVGIG (reference sequence). The CDR3 nucleotides read TGTGCCTGGATACAGGGGGCGAGCACAGATACGCAGTATTTT. Its translation is CAWIQGASTDTQYF.

The chain combines TRBV7-2 with TRBJ1-1; TRBD1 is a possible D gene (6 bases). The germline V and J ends were trimmed by 3 bases and 3 bases, with 11 bases remaining between them. Germline V CDR1 and CDR2: SGHTA, FQGNSA. CDR3 size: 14 residues. The CDR3 loop reads CASSFPDRYTEAFF. Here the CDR3 DNA reads TGTGCCAGCAGCTTCCCGGACAGATACACTGAAGCTTTCTTT.

The chain links TRBV9 to TRBJ1-5; TRBD1 agrees at 10 bases. V was pared by 5 bases and J by 6 bases, with 5 bases of the junction left unmatched. This CDR3 contains 14 residues. Looked up from germline, CDR1 is SGDLS and CDR2 is YYNGEE. The CDR3 spells CASSAGTGVQPQHF. In DNA form, the CDR3 reads TGTGCCAGCAGTGCCGGGACAGGGGTTCAGCCCCAGCATTTT.

This sequence joins TRBV10-3 and TRBJ2-5; TRBD2 might be the D (5 bases). Looked up from germline, CDR1 is ENHRY and CDR2 is SYGVKD. The CDR3 consists of 14 residues. V lost 7 bases to trimming and J lost 4 bases, with 16 bases between them. CDR3 residues: CAITPGGSRETQYF. The CDR3, as DNA: TGTGCCATCACTCCGGGTGGGAGTAGAGAGACCCAGTACTTC.

The CDR3 DNA follows: TGTGCCAGCAGCCTTACGATGGGGCAGAATGAAAAACTGTTTTTT. It encodes CASSLTMGQNEKLFF. The rearrangement links TRBV7-2 to TRBJ1-4; D possibly corresponds to TRBD1 (5 bases). This CDR3 region has 15 residues. The V end was cut by 5 bases, the J end by 5 bases, with 15 bases between. Germline V CDR1 and CDR2: SGHTA, FQGNSA.

The CDR3 sequence: CASSSDRGSDEQYF. Written as DNA, the CDR3 is TGTGCCAGCAGCTCCGACAGGGGAAGTGACGAGCAGTACTTC. The chain links TRBV7-3 to TRBJ2-7, with 8 positions matching TRBD1. With V trimmed by 4 bases and J by 5 bases, 7 bases remained unmatched. The CDR3 is made up of 14 amino acids. CDR1 is SGHTA, CDR2 FQGTGA, per germline.

The chain carries TRBV18 and TRBJ2-1; D unclear. This CDR3 spans 16 amino acids. The V gene lost 4 bases and the J gene lost 0 bases, with 13 bases spanning the gap. Per the germline V gene, CDR1 is KGHSH and CDR2 is LQKENI. The CDR3 DNA sequence: TGTGCCAGCTCACTATCTGAGGCGAGCTCCTACAATGAGCAGTTCTTC. Its protein product is CASSLSEASSYNEQFF.

The chain recombines TRBV27 with TRBJ1-4, with TRBD1 as a possible D gene (5 bases). V was cut by 8 bases and J by 1 base, with 11 bases left in between. The length of the CDR3 is 14 residues. Germline V gene data show CDR1 as MNHEY and CDR2 as SMNVEV (reference sequence). This CDR3 reads CASAEGLTNEKLFF. Written as DNA, the CDR3 is TGTGCCAGCGCGGAGGGGTTAACTAATGAAAAACTGTTTTTT.

The chain links TRBV20-1 to TRBJ2-7; 9 bases are a match to TRBD1. The CDR3 has 13 residues. Germline V gene sequence: CDR1 DFQATT, CDR2 SNEGSKA (reference sequence). V gave up 3 bases and J gave up 7 bases; unmatched junction bases: 7. CDR3 region: CSASKQGAREQYF. Here the CDR3 DNA reads TGCAGTGCTAGTAAACAGGGGGCGAGAGAGCAGTACTTC.

V and J are TRBV29-1 and TRBJ2-1, with TRBD1 matching over 7 bases. J gave up 0 bases and V 7 bases, and 6 bases lay outside the gene matches. CDR1 and CDR2 (germline): SQVTM, ANQGSEA. This CDR3 is 14 amino acids long. The CDR3 DNA reads TGCAGCGCAGCTCCAGGGGGCTCCTACAATGAGCAGTTCTTC. It yields the protein CSAAPGGSYNEQFF.

The chain joins TRBV11-3 to TRBJ2-2, with D possibly TRBD1 on 6 matching bases. This CDR3 is built from 15 residues. V was trimmed by 9 bases and J by 4 bases, leaving 18 bases between them. In germline, CDR1 is SGHNT, CDR2 YENEEA. The DNA for the CDR3 is TGTGCCAGACCTTCAACCACAGGGATCACCGGGGAGCTGTTTTTT. This translates into CARPSTTGITGELFF.

This clone has only one observation. The V gene is TRBV29-1, the J gene TRBJ1-2; 9 bases align to TRBD1. CDR1 and CDR2 from the germline V gene are SQVTM and ANQGSEA. The CDR3 runs to 14 residues. The junction had 14 bases not matched to a gene; V was cut back by 8 bases and J by 7 bases. CDR3 nucleotide sequence: TGCAGCTCTGCCGAGATGGGACAGGGTGGTGGCTACACCTTC. Translating it yields CSSAEMGQGGGYTF.

As DNA, the CDR3 is TGTGCCATCAGTGAGCCAGGGTCGGCTGAAGCTTTCTTT. Translating gives CAISEPGSAEAFF. This chain joins TRBV10-3 and TRBJ1-1, with TRBD1 as a possible D gene (5 bases). The germline gives CDR1 ENHRY, CDR2 SYGVKD. The germline V and J ends were trimmed by 2 bases and 6 bases, with 10 bases remaining between them. There are 13 residues in the CDR3.

This rearrangement joins TRBV2 to TRBJ1-1; 7 bases are a match to TRBD1. This CDR3 is built from 13 residues. Germline trimming cut 6 bases from V and 8 bases from J; bases unmatched to any gene: 9. Germline V lookup: CDR1 SNHLY, CDR2 FYNNEI. The CDR3 DNA reads TGTGCCAGCAGGGGACAGTCCCCCCCCGAAGCTTTCTTT. Encoded protein: CASRGQSPPEAFF. Complete variable domain (other parts from reference TRBV2 and TRBJ1-1): EPEVTQTPSHQVTQMGQEVILRCVPISNHLYFYWYRQILGQKVEFLVSFYNNEISEKSEIFDDQFSVERPDGSNFTLKIRSTKLEDSAMYFCASRGQSPPEAFFGQGTRLTVV.

The V and J genes are TRBV12-3 or TRBV12-4 and TRBJ2-5; D might be TRBD1 (6 bases). The germline V and J ends were trimmed by 5 bases and 7 bases, with 11 bases remaining between them. The CDR3 totals 12 residues. For the CDR3, the DNA is TGTGCCAGCAGTCCTCTCAGGGGGACCCAGTACTTC. It codes for CASSPLRGTQYF.

The V gene is TRBV6-2 or TRBV6-3, the J gene TRBJ1-2; D perhaps matches TRBD1 (5 bases). This CDR3 contains 15 residues. Germline V gene data show CDR1 as MNHEY and CDR2 as SVGEGT. V shed 2 bases and J shed 8 bases, with 18 bases lying between them. The CDR3 DNA sequence: TGTGCCAGCAGTTACCGGGCAGGGCCCTTGGGGGGCTACACCTTC. Its protein product is CASSYRAGPLGGYTF.

There are a few counts of this clone. The chain uses TRBV5-1 and TRBJ1-2, with a tentative D call TRBD1 (6 bases). Germline-derived CDR1 and CDR2 are SGHRS and YFSETQ. This CDR3 has 14 amino acids. With 0 bases removed from V and 7 bases from J, the gap between germline ends came to 13 bases. DNA for the CDR3: TGCGCCAGCAGCTTGGCCGTGGACAGCGGTGGCTACACCTTC. Residues: CASSLAVDSGGYTF.

The rearrangement joins TRBV5-4 to TRBJ1-1; weak D call: TRBD1 (6 bases). This CDR3 is built from 14 residues. Germline values: CDR1 SGHNT, CDR2 YYREEE (reference sequence). V lost 2 bases and J 6 bases, leaving 14 bases between the germline ends. The CDR3 loop is CASSLQGMVSEAFF. In DNA, the CDR3 is TGTGCCAGCAGCTTACAGGGTATGGTCTCTGAAGCTTTCTTT.

The genes are TRBV10-2 and TRBJ1-5; 9 bases map to TRBD1. J lost 7 bases, V lost 3 bases, and 10 bases had no gene match. Germline lookup yields CDR1 WSHSY and CDR2 SAAADI. This CDR3 is built from 16 residues. CDR3 sequence: CASSEWRGQGGQPQHF. CDR3 sequence (DNA): TGCGCCAGCAGTGAATGGCGGGGACAGGGAGGGCAGCCCCAGCATTTT.